Listed below are T cell receptor beta chains from one sample, sequenced in a study of T cell responses to AZD1222 COVID-19 vaccine. The method was immunoSEQ multiplex PCR; TCRdb's version includes in-frame clones alone and lacks a portion of them. This table has 200,000 or so clones, roughly 91% appearing once. This specimen consisted of peripheral blood, obtained on day 0 of AZD1222 vaccination. These receptors were taken from an adult in good health. The conserved cysteine and the conserved F or W are not part of the CDR3 here. D genes are given only for firm matches. Not all rows give a size; the values are once, few, many and, for expanded clones, a class.

>-|TRBV28|TRBJ1-5|TRBD1
ASSSLDREGYQPQH
>-|TRBV6-5|TRBJ2-7|-
ASLWFYEQY
>-|TRBV30|TRBJ2-3|TRBD2
AWSDEGGYTDTQY
>-|TRBV3-1/TRBV3-2|TRBJ1-3|-
ASSQVVSGLSGNTIY
>once|TRBV6-2/TRBV6-3|TRBJ2-2|TRBD2
ASSYLGLAGGTGELF
>-|TRBV7-2|TRBJ2-1|-
ASSLPYNEQF
>-|TRBV5-1|TRBJ1-6|-
ASSQGTTGVSPLH
>-|TRBV11-2|TRBJ2-1|-
ASSRLIRGDNEQF
>-|TRBV5-1|TRBJ1-1|TRBD1
ASSRDRGHAEAF
>once|TRBV7-2|TRBJ2-7|-
ASSSGGPAYEQY
>-|TRBV7-9|TRBJ2-7|-
ASSRLGYEQY
>-|TRBV7-2|TRBJ2-5|-
ASSLQFGETQY
>-|TRBV5-4|TRBJ1-2|-
ASSSVWEGGYGYT
>-|TRBV28|TRBJ1-5|TRBD1
ASSSGGIRQPQH
>-|TRBV4-2|TRBJ2-7|-
ASSQDASYEQY
>-|TRBV5-1|TRBJ2-7|-
ASSLTRTYEQY
>-|TRBV7-8|TRBJ1-5|-
ASSLEDGRRDQPQH
>-|TRBV27|TRBJ2-1|-
ASRDTSYNEQF
>-|TRBV5-4|TRBJ2-1|-
ASSLGRAGHNEQF